Following are 3 T cell receptor beta chains from one sample sequenced in a study of T cells in Graves' hyperthyroidism and ophthalmopathy. TCR beta CDR3 regions were amplified from RNA transcripts. An initial round of RT-PCR targeting the TCR CDR3 relied on the HTBI primer set. From the multiplex PCR reads, TCRdb called clonotypes with MiXCR, one entry per CDR3 protein. The table includes roughly 500,000 distinct CDR3 sequences, about 22% detected once. Sequenced input: blood. The receptors derive from a woman in her sixties or seventies with Graves' ophthalmopathy.

A few counts support this clonotype. The chain uses TRBV29-1 and TRBJ1-1, with 8 positions matching TRBD1. J gave up 6 bases and V 4 bases, and 7 bases lay outside the gene matches. Per the germline V gene, CDR1 is SQVTM and CDR2 is ANQGSEA. This CDR3 spans 13 amino acids. CDR3 loop: CSVGQGAGAEAFF. For the CDR3, the DNA is TGCAGCGTTGGGCAGGGGGCCGGGGCTGAAGCTTTCTTT.

In this sample, this clonotype turned up a few times. The V and J genes are TRBV30 and TRBJ2-2; 7 nucleotides line up with TRBD1. The CDR3 sequence is 14 residues long. Germline V gene sequence: CDR1 GTSNPN, CDR2 SVGIG (reference sequence). With V trimmed by 3 bases and J by 5 bases, 6 bases remained unmatched. As DNA, the CDR3 is TGTGCCTGGAGGGACCCCAGGGGGACCGGGGAGCTGTTTTTT. Its translation is CAWRDPRGTGELFF.

This clonotype was counted ten times or more. V usage is TRBV6-2 or TRBV6-3 and J usage is TRBJ2-7; 8 positions agree with TRBD2. The CDR3 has 14 amino acids. The trim removed 7 bases at V and 4 bases at J, leaving 9 bases unmatched. Germline V gene lookup returns CDR1 MNHEY and CDR2 SVGEGT. CDR3 coding DNA: TGTGCCAGCAATTCTGCGGGAGGTCTTTACGAGCAGTACTTC. It encodes CASNSAGGLYEQYF.